The rows below give T cell receptor beta chains drawn from one sample of a study of response to subunit inactivated influenza vaccine. One entry per CDR3 protein results from TCRdb running MiXCR on the RT-PCR reads. This sample has 590,000 or so distinct CDR3 sequences, with around 15% found just once. Specimen: PBMCs from blood, collected less than 15 days before vaccination. These receptors all stem from a man in his fifties who received an inactivated influenza vaccine. CDR3s include the opening cysteine and the closing phenylalanine or tryptophan. D genes are given only for firm matches. Size tells how often a clone was seen (once, few, many) or the class of an expanded clone, and some rows leave it out.

V gene,J gene,clone size,D gene,CDR3 protein,CDR3 DNA
TRBV5-6,TRBJ2-6,-,-,CASSFGVPGANVLTF,TGTGCCAGCAGCTTCGGGGTTCCTGGGGCCAACGTCCTGACTTTC
TRBV6-2/TRBV6-3,TRBJ1-5,few,-,CASSWGAGLSQPQHF,TGTGCCAGCAGTTGGGGGGCCGGCTTGTCTCAGCCCCAGCATTTT
TRBV11-1,TRBJ1-1,many,TRBD1,CASSLNAGTGGTEAFF,TGTGCCAGCAGCTTAAACGCCGGGACAGGGGGCACTGAAGCTTTCTTT
TRBV10-3,TRBJ1-6,-,TRBD1,CAIGTGQGASPLHF,TGTGCCATCGGCACGGGACAGGGTGCTTCACCCCTCCACTTT
TRBV7-8,TRBJ1-5,-,-,CASSLARGYSNQPQHF,TGTGCCAGCAGCTTAGCCCGCGGGTATAGCAATCAGCCCCAGCATTTT
TRBV12-3/TRBV12-4,TRBJ2-5,many,TRBD1,CASSRTGDRGTQYF,TGTGCCAGCAGTCGGACAGGGGATCGGGGGACCCAGTACTTC
TRBV4-3,TRBJ2-5,-,-,CASSQDWGGISQETQYF,TGCGCCAGCAGCCAAGATTGGGGAGGCATCTCACAAGAGACCCAGTACTTC
TRBV5-5,TRBJ1-4,few,-,CASSLVPDRDEKLFF,TGTGCCAGCAGCTTGGTCCCGGACAGAGATGAAAAACTGTTTTTT
TRBV19,TRBJ1-1,-,-,CASRDSLTEAFF,TGTGCCAGTAGAGACAGTCTCACTGAAGCTTTCTTT
TRBV4-3,TRBJ2-2,-,-,CASSQDLRGTGELFF,TGCGCCAGCAGCCAAGATCTGAGGGGGACCGGGGAGCTGTTTTTT
TRBV5-1,TRBJ2-1,many,-,CASSLEVSSYNEQFF,TGCGCCAGCAGCTTGGAAGTCTCCTCCTACAATGAGCAGTTCTTC
TRBV29-1,TRBJ2-1,-,TRBD2,CSVGGLAPNEQFF,TGCAGCGTTGGGGGACTAGCGCCGAATGAGCAGTTCTTC
TRBV20-1,TRBJ2-7,few,-,CSARDGPEGSEQYF,TGCAGTGCTAGAGATGGCCCCGAGGGTAGCGAGCAGTACTTC
TRBV4-3,TRBJ2-7,-,-,CASSQNRDPPYEQYF,TGCGCCAGCAGCCAAAACCGGGACCCACCCTACGAGCAGTACTTC
TRBV7-2,TRBJ1-3,few,-,CASSSSGPLASGNTIYF,TGTGCCAGCAGCTCGTCGGGCCCGCTGGCCTCTGGAAACACCATATATTTT
TRBV20-1,TRBJ2-5,many,-,CSARVGVETQYF,TGCAGTGCTAGAGTAGGAGTAGAGACCCAGTACTTC